Below, 19 T cell receptor beta chains from the same sample are listed, as sequenced in a study of molecular identifiers for immune sequencing clone quantification. In TCRdb, the PCR reads were re-called with MiXCR into one record per CDR3 protein. The sample carries approximately 590,000 distinct CDR3 sequences, less than 30% recorded once. Sequenced material: naive CD8+ T cells from blood, with Jurkat cell RNA spiked in. As for subset: FACS-sorted CD8+CD4-CCR7+CD45RA+ naive T cells. The receptors were sampled from a human donor in good health. Some libraries in this study had Jurkat cell RNA spiked in.

In this sample, this clonotype turned up once. The germline gene is not matched at one end of the junction; a read error may be the cause. The rearrangement joins TRBV7-9 to TRBJ2-7, with D hard to call. Germline V gene data show CDR1 as SEHNR and CDR2 as FQNEAQ (reference sequence). The CDR3 sequence is 12 residues long. The CDR3 reads CTSSPHQYEQYF. In nucleotides, the CDR3 is TGTACCAGCAGCCCACATCAATACGAGCAGTACTTC. The full variable domain, its missing parts supplied by reference TRBV7-9 and TRBJ2-7, is DTGVSQNPRHKITKRGQNVTFRCDPISEHNRLYWYRQTLGQGPEFLTYFQNEAQLEKSRLLSDRFSAERPKGSFSTLEIQRTEQGDSAMYLCTSSPHQYEQYFGPGTRLTVT.

Concerning this clonotype itself: This may be a read error, as it is one base from a much larger clone. This sequence joins TRBV4-3 and TRBJ1-1; TRBD1 matches 7 bases. The germline CDR1 and CDR2 sequences are LGHNA and YSLEER. V dropped 4 bases and J dropped 4; count of bases not matched to a gene: 12. The CDR3 length is 16 residues. Here the CDR3 DNA reads TGCGCCAGCAGCCGAGATTCGGGACAGCTAACCACTGAAGCTTTCTTT. Protein product: CASSRDSGQLTTEAFF.

Remarks on this clonotype: This may be a read error: a much more frequent sequence differs by one nucleotide. The chain recombines TRBV9 with TRBJ2-7; 8 positions agree with TRBD1. This CDR3 contains 15 residues. Germline trimming cut 3 bases from V and 4 bases from J; bases unmatched to any gene: 9. Germline V gene sequence: CDR1 SGDLS, CDR2 YYNGEE. CDR3 sequence (DNA): TGTGCCAGCAGCGAGGCAGGGGGCGCGGGGTACGAGCAGTACTTC. As protein: CASSEAGGAGYEQYF.

At least ten counts were recorded for this clonotype. V gene TRBV7-9 combines with J gene TRBJ2-3, with D possibly matching TRBD1 (5 bases). Trimming took off 7 bases at V and 1 base at J, with 15 bases between the two ends. CDR1 is SEHNR, CDR2 FQNEAQ, per germline (reference sequence). CDR3 length: 15 amino acids. The CDR3 loop is CASTFVGHGTDTQYF. In DNA, the CDR3 is TGTGCCAGCACCTTCGTGGGGCATGGCACAGATACGCAGTATTTT.

This clonotype was picked up many times. This rearrangement joins TRBV13 to TRBJ1-4; D unclear. This CDR3 contains 15 residues. The ends were cut back, 5 bases at V and 4 bases at J, with 14 bases in the middle. The germline V gene encodes CDR1 PRHDT and CDR2 FYEKMQ (reference sequence). CDR3 sequence reads: CASSEVGSYNEKLFF. The CDR3 DNA sequence: TGTGCCAGCAGCGAAGTCGGCAGCTATAATGAAAAACTGTTTTTT.

Only one count was recorded for this clonotype. The chain couples TRBV9 to TRBJ2-2, with a tentative D call TRBD1 (6 bases). The CDR3 has 13 residues. CDR1 and CDR2 (germline): SGDLS, YYNGEE. Trimming pared 7 bases from V and 0 bases from J, leaving 7 bases between. The CDR3 spells CASSGANTGELFF. CDR3 DNA: TGTGCCAGCTCAGGGGCGAACACCGGGGAGCTGTTTTTT.

This clonotype has a count of ten or more. V usage is TRBV7-3 and J usage is TRBJ2-3; 9 bases are shared with TRBD2. CDR3 length: 17 residues. Germline assignment: CDR1 SGHTA and CDR2 FQGTGA. V was pared by 2 bases and J by 0 bases, with 6 bases of the junction left unmatched. CDR3 DNA sequence: TGTGCCAGCAGCTTACTCGGAGCGGGAGGTAGCACAGATACGCAGTATTTT. This gives the protein CASSLLGAGGSTDTQYF.

This clonotype appeared a few times. The V and J genes are TRBV14 and TRBJ2-5; TRBD2 matches 7 bases. Germline V lookup: CDR1 SGHDN, CDR2 FVKESK. V shed 2 bases, J shed 2 bases, and the junction held 11 bases outside the gene matches. The CDR3 is 17 residues long. The CDR3 DNA follows: TGTGCCAGCAGCCAACTCTCAGCGGGGATCTTACAAGAGACCCAGTACTTC. The encoded protein is CASSQLSAGILQETQYF.

This clonotype was seen only a few times. The chain joins TRBV6-5 to TRBJ2-7; D not certain. The CDR3 totals 13 residues. Germline CDR1 is MNHEY and CDR2 is SVGAGI. V was clipped by 10 bases and J by 3 bases, with 16 bases between them. The CDR3 region has the DNA TGTGCCACCCGCCCAGGTCCTTTCTACGAGCAGTACTTC. Residues: CATRPGPFYEQYF.

As to this clonotype: A much bigger clone sits one base away, suggesting this may be a read error. V and J are TRBV20-1 and TRBJ1-2, with D unclear. The V gene's germline CDR1 is DFQATT and CDR2 SNEGSKA (reference sequence). This CDR3 is 11 amino acids long. The CDR3 DNA reads as TGCAGTGCTAGAGATGACTATGGCTTCACCTTC. Translation gives CSARDDYGFTF.

In this sample, this clonotype turned up a few times. The V gene is TRBV7-2, the J gene TRBJ2-7; D call uncertain. CDR1 and CDR2 from the germline V gene are SGHTA and FQGNSA. Trimming took 2 bases from V and 0 from J, leaving 17 bases between them. This CDR3 has 17 amino acids. CDR3 in DNA: TGTGCCAGCAGCTTATCGTCTAGTCTCTCGAGCTCCTACGAGCAGTACTTC. It specifies CASSLSSSLSSSYEQYF. The full variable domain, in which reference TRBV7-2 and TRBJ2-7 provide the parts outside the CDR3, is GAGVSQSPSNKVTEKGKDVELRCDPISGHTALYWYRQSLGQGLEFLIYFQGNSAPDKSGLPSDRFSAERTGGSVSTLTIQRTQQEDSAVYLCASSLSSSLSSSYEQYFGPGTRLTVT.

V and J are TRBV12-3 or TRBV12-4 and TRBJ2-7; no clear D. V was pared by 5 bases and J by 0 bases, with 11 bases between. This CDR3 is 14 amino acids long. The CDR3: CASSRTVYSYEQYF. Written as DNA, the CDR3 is TGTGCCAGCAGTAGGACCGTTTACTCCTACGAGCAGTACTTC.

This chain joins TRBV6-2 or TRBV6-3 and TRBJ2-1, with D possibly being TRBD2 (5 bases). Per germline, CDR1 MNHEY and CDR2 SVGEGT. The CDR3 totals 13 residues. V shed 6 bases and J shed 5 bases, with 11 bases lying between them. The CDR3 is CASSRGLDNEQFF. Here the CDR3 DNA reads TGTGCCAGCAGCCGGGGTTTGGACAATGAGCAGTTCTTC.

This clonotype has just a few counts. The chain couples TRBV29-1 to TRBJ2-7, with TRBD1 as a possible D gene (7 bases). The CDR3 runs 15 residues. Germline V gives CDR1 SQVTM, CDR2 ANQGSEA. Trimming cost V 0 bases and J 4 bases, with 16 bases left between them. CDR3: CSVEDPSTGRYEQYF. The CDR3 bases are TGCAGCGTTGAAGACCCCTCGACAGGGAGGTACGAGCAGTACTTC.

With respect to this clonotype: Since a much larger clone is just one base distant, this may be a read error. The rearrangement uses TRBV4-3 and TRBJ2-7; no clear D gene. The CDR3 runs 15 residues. The germline V gene has CDR1 LGHNA and CDR2 YSLEER. DNA of the CDR3: TGCGCCAGCCGCCAAGATCGGAGCGCCTCCTACGAGCAGTACTTC. This translates into CASRQDRSASYEQYF.

The chain is built from TRBV7-9 and TRBJ2-7, with 12 bases aligning to TRBD1. Trimming took 2 bases from V and 6 from J; bases not matched to a gene: 8. The CDR3 is 16 residues long. Germline CDR1 SEHNR, CDR2 FQNEAQ (reference sequence). CDR3 sequence: CASSLLPGQGAGEQYF. The CDR3 DNA reads TGTGCCAGCAGCTTACTCCCGGGACAGGGGGCGGGCGAGCAGTACTTC.

Details on this clonotype: One end of the junction does not line up with germline, which may come from a read error. The chain has TRBV7-9 and TRBJ2-2, with D tentatively TRBD1 or TRBD2 (5 bases each). Germline V gives CDR1 SEHNR, CDR2 FQNEAQ (reference sequence). The CDR3 has 12 amino acids. CDR3 DNA: TGTGCCAGCCAAGCGGACACCGGGGAGCTGCTTTTT. It is translated as CASQADTGELLF.

This clonotype appeared once. A much larger clone lies a single base off, so this may be a read error. The chain has TRBV7-8 and TRBJ2-7; D remains ambiguous. The length of the CDR3 is 13 residues. In germline, CDR1 is SGHVS, CDR2 FQNEAQ. The CDR3: CASSLEGDYERYF. CDR3 DNA: TGTGCCAGCAGTCTCGAAGGCGATTACGAGCGGTACTTC.

V is TRBV7-6 and J is TRBJ1-2, with unresolved D. CDR1 SGHVS and CDR2 FNYEAQ come from the germline V gene. The V end was cut by 4 bases, the J end by 8 bases, with 8 bases between. The CDR3 runs 11 residues. Here the CDR3 reads CASSSVRGYTF. CDR3 DNA sequence: TGTGCCAGCAGCTCTGTCAGGGGCTACACCTTC.